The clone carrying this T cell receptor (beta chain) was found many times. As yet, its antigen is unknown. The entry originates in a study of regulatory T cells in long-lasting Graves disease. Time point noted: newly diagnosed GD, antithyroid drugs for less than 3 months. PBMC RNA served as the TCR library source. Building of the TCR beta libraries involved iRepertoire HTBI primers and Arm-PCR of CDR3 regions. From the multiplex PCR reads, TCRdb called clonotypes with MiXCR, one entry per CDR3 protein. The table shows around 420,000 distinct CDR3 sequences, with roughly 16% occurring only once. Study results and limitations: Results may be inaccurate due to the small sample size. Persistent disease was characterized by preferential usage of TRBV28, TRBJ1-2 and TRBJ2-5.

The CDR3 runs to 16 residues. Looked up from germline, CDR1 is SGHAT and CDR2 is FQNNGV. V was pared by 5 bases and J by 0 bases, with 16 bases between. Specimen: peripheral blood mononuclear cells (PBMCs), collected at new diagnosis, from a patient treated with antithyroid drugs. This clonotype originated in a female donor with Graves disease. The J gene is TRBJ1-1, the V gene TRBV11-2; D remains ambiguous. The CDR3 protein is CASSALQRAMNTEAFF. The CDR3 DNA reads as TGTGCCAGCAGCGCCTTACAAAGGGCAATGAACACTGAAGCTTTCTTT.